The entry below describes one T cell receptor beta chain. The antigen is undetermined. This specimen belongs to a study of blood T cells in healthy people across ages. Study-wide findings and caveats: Versus aged donors, long-lived donors had higher diversity and more naive CD4+ cells. In these data, TCR beta diversity tracked strongly with naive T cell percentage.

No fewer than 5.5 micrograms of total RNA were isolated from every sample. A second PCR of roughly 6 to 12 cycles used a sample-barcoded 5' primer and a J-beta primer mix. Every cDNA molecule bore a tag from a template-switch adaptor containing 12 random nucleotides. In TCRdb, the 5' RACE reads were re-called with MiXCR into one record per CDR3 protein. The repertoire has more than 1.4 million distinct CDR3 sequences, roughly 40% of them found once; the top ten carry 7.9%. The CDR3 extends over 15 amino acids. The germline V gene encodes CDR1 ENHRY and CDR2 SYGVKD. Trimming took 6 bases from V and 11 from J; bases not matched to a gene: 17.

The rearrangement uses TRBV10-3 and TRBJ2-5; TRBD2 matches 8 bases. This TCR was recovered from a woman younger than 30 in good health. The source material was blood. The CDR3 is CAIRMAAGGGNEQYF. CDR3 sequence (DNA): TGTGCCATCAGGATGGCTGCGGGAGGAGGCAATGAGCAGTACTTC.